This T cell receptor (beta chain) was observed in a study of T-cell memory formation after mild COVID-19. This clonotype was observed a handful of times. Via MiXCR, TCRdb re-called the 5' RACE reads, giving one row per CDR3 protein. This table holds about 560,000 distinct CDR3 sequences, approximately 18% found once. The CDR3 is made up of 17 amino acids. Germline V gene sequence: CDR1 KGHSH, CDR2 LQKENI. Trimming cost V 3 bases and J 0 bases; bases outside gene matches: 7. The chain combines TRBV18 with TRBJ1-1; 10 bases are a match to TRBD1. Sequenced: PBMCs or a T cell subset sorted from them (not recorded which). The clonotype comes from an adult woman who had mild COVID-19 (a few samples of this study predate the infection). Cell type and time point are not known. CDR3 amino acids: CASSPKTGGLMNTEAFF. The DNA for the CDR3 is TGTGCCAGCTCACCCAAGACAGGGGGCTTAATGAACACTGAAGCTTTCTTT.